This TCR beta chain was retrieved from a study of T cell changes during pregnancy in multiple sclerosis. V lost 6 bases to trimming and J lost 2 bases, with 20 bases between them. The CDR3 is 16 amino acids. Germline CDR1 reads MNHNY; CDR2 reads SVGAGI (reference sequence). Assay used: immunoSEQ multiplex PCR; TCRdb lists only in-frame clones, some missing. The sample holds 40,000 to 60,000 clones; roughly 94% are singletons and the top ten take 0.31%. V and J are TRBV6-6 and TRBJ2-7; D may be TRBD1 (6 bases). The receptor was derived from a female donor with multiple sclerosis, enrolled in a pregnancy study. Material: CD4+ T cells from peripheral blood mononuclear cells, obtained in the third trimester of pregnancy. The CDR3 nucleotides are TGTGCCAGCAGACATAACCGACAGGCCGGTCCCTACGAGCAGTACTTC. The encoded protein is CASRHNRQAGPYEQYF.